A single sample is the source of the 21 T cell receptor beta chains below, sequenced in a study of CD8 T cells in ankylosing spondylitis. Study outcomes and limitations: Typical of ankylosing spondylitis blood, it appeared, was a TCR beta motif of under 10 highly homologous variants.

Antigens for these TCRs are unknown. TCRdb redid the calling of the 5' RACE reads with MiXCR, one entry per CDR3 protein. Among about 390,000 distinct CDR3 sequences listed, about a fifth were seen once. The specimen sequenced was blood, either unsorted or a sorted T cell fraction (not recorded which). The receptors here all came from a male donor with ankylosing spondylitis.

This clonotype showed up just a few times. The chain employs TRBV28 and TRBJ2-7; TRBD1 agrees at 8 bases. With 5 bases clipped from V and 5 bases from J, the junction kept 8 bases outside the gene matches. The CDR3 sequence is 14 residues long. Germline loops: CDR1 MDHEN, CDR2 SYDVKM. This CDR3 reads CASSLIQGADEQYF. As DNA, the CDR3 is TGTGCCAGCAGTCTCATCCAGGGGGCGGACGAGCAGTACTTC.

This sequence joins TRBV9 and TRBJ2-1, with TRBD1 matching 8 bases. The ends lost 4 bases at V and 8 bases at J; junction bases unmatched: 5. The CDR3 consists of 13 residues. Germline CDR1 SGDLS, CDR2 YYNGEE. The CDR3, as DNA: TGTGCCAGCAGCACCGGGACAGGCGATGAGCAGTTCTTC. Translated, it gives CASSTGTGDEQFF. The whole variable domain, filled in from reference TRBV9 and TRBJ2-1, reads DSGVTQTPKHLITATGQRVTLRCSPRSGDLSVYWYQQSLDQGLQFLIQYYNGEERAKGNILERFSAQQFPDLHSELNLSSLELGDSALYFCASSTGTGDEQFFGPGTRLTVL.

This clonotype was seen ten or more times. The V call is TRBV20-1, the J call TRBJ2-7; 13 nucleotides align to TRBD2. Germline assignment: CDR1 DFQATT and CDR2 SNEGSKA (reference sequence). The CDR3 contains 14 residues. J was trimmed by 3 bases and V by 6 bases; bases with no gene match: 5. The DNA of the CDR3 is TGCAGTGCCGGAGGACTAGCGGGAGTCTACGAGCAGTACTTC. Its protein is CSAGGLAGVYEQYF.

The chain links TRBV14 to TRBJ2-6; the D is unclear. V lost 5 bases and J 0 bases, leaving 5 bases between the germline ends. The length of the CDR3 is 14 residues. Germline lookup yields CDR1 SGHDN and CDR2 FVKESK. This CDR3 reads CASSKDSGANVLTF. For the CDR3, the DNA is TGTGCCAGCAGCAAGGACTCTGGGGCCAACGTCCTGACTTTC.

The chain uses TRBV10-3 and TRBJ2-7; the D gene is possibly TRBD1 (6 bases). This CDR3 is built from 14 residues. The V gene's germline CDR1 is ENHRY and CDR2 SYGVKD. The V end was cut by 6 bases, the J end by 5 bases, with 17 bases between. The CDR3 bases are TGTGCCATCAGGCCCGACAACTCAGGGGACGAGCAGTACTTC. Translating gives CAIRPDNSGDEQYF.

The chain combines TRBV2 with TRBJ2-2; tentatively, D is TRBD1 or TRBD2 (5 bases each). The CDR3 consists of 13 residues. Germline V lookup: CDR1 SNHLY, CDR2 FYNNEI. V was cut by 6 bases and J by 3 bases, with 8 bases left in between. This CDR3 is CASSRDHTGELFF. The CDR3 bases are TGTGCCAGCAGCAGGGACCACACCGGGGAGCTGTTTTTT. The entire variable domain, with the rest obtained from reference TRBV2 and TRBJ2-2, is as follows: EPEVTQTPSHQVTQMGQEVILRCVPISNHLYFYWYRQILGQKVEFLVSFYNNEISEKSEIFDDQFSVERPDGSNFTLKIRSTKLEDSAMYFCASSRDHTGELFFGEGSRLTVL.

The chain carries TRBV18 and TRBJ1-2; D is possibly TRBD1 (6 bases). The CDR3 sequence is 16 residues long. Germline lookup yields CDR1 KGHSH and CDR2 LQKENI. V was trimmed by 2 bases and J by 8 bases, leaving 21 bases between them. CDR3 in DNA: TGTGCCAGCTCACCAGTTCAAGCGACAGGAAGTGAGGGCTACACCTTC. Translating it yields CASSPVQATGSEGYTF.

The CDR3 sequence: CASSLELTGTQYF. CDR3 sequence (DNA): TGCGCCAGCAGCTTGGAACTTACGGGGACCCAGTACTTC. This chain links TRBV5-1 with TRBJ2-5; D gene uncertain. The germline V and J ends were trimmed by 0 bases and 7 bases, with 10 bases remaining between them. CDR3 length: 13 amino acids. The germline V gene encodes CDR1 SGHRS and CDR2 YFSETQ.

The table lists this clonotype with a few counts. The genes are TRBV20-1 and TRBJ2-1, with 9 positions matching TRBD1. J was trimmed by 3 bases and V by 3 bases; bases with no gene match: 6. Per the germline V gene, CDR1 is DFQATT and CDR2 is SNEGSKA (reference sequence). CDR3 length: 15 residues. The CDR3 DNA reads TGCAGTGCTAGGGTAGGGACAGGGCACTACAATGAGCAGTTCTTC. As protein: CSARVGTGHYNEQFF.

A few counts support this clonotype. The chain joins TRBV12-3 or TRBV12-4 to TRBJ2-4; 8 bases line up with TRBD2. The J segment lost 15 bases and the V segment lost 0 bases, leaving 7 bases of the junction unmatched. The CDR3 extends over 13 amino acids. CDR3 nucleotides: TGTGCCAGCAGTTTAGCGCGGGGGGCCCAGGGGTACTTC. This sequence encodes CASSLARGAQGYF.

This clonotype appeared a few times. The J gene is TRBJ2-5, the V gene TRBV25-1, with 9 positions matching TRBD2. The CDR3 extends over 15 amino acids. Losses at the gene ends were 3 bases for V and 5 bases for J; bases not matched to a gene: 7. CDR1 is MGHDK, CDR2 SYGVNS, per germline. The CDR3 DNA follows: TGTGCCAGCAGTGACCTAATAGCGGGAGAGGAGACCCAGTACTTC. Its translation is CASSDLIAGEETQYF. The full variable domain, rest sourced from reference TRBV25-1 and TRBJ2-5, is EADIYQTPRYLVIGTGKKITLECSQTMGHDKMYWYQQDPGMELHLIHYSYGVNSTEKGDLSSESTVSRIRTEHFPLTLESARPSHTSQYLCASSDLIAGEETQYFGPGTRLLVL.

The rearrangement links TRBV6-6 to TRBJ1-2; D is unclear. This CDR3 comprises 12 residues. Germline CDR1 and CDR2: MNHNY and SVGAGI (reference sequence). Trimming took 3 bases from V and 8 from J, leaving 10 bases between them. The CDR3 nucleotides are TGTGCCAGCAGTTATGAGCCCGGGGGCTACACCTTC. The encoded protein is CASSYEPGGYTF.

A remark on this clonotype: This may be a read error, as it is one base from a much larger clone. This sequence joins TRBV28 and TRBJ2-3, with D unclear. With 3 bases removed from V and 2 bases from J, the gap between germline ends came to 3 bases. This CDR3 is 12 amino acids long. Germline loops: CDR1 MDHEN, CDR2 SYDVKM. DNA of the CDR3: TGTGCCAGCAGTTTCACCACAGATACGCAGTATTTT. Residues: CASSFTTDTQYF.

The genes are TRBV12-3 or TRBV12-4 and TRBJ2-1; TRBD2 agrees at 14 bases. CDR3 length: 16 residues. With 6 bases clipped from V and 8 bases from J, the junction kept 9 bases outside the gene matches. The CDR3 nucleotides read TGTGCCAGCAGGACCGGGACTAGCGGGAGAGCAGATGAGCAGTTCTTC. The encoded protein is CASRTGTSGRADEQFF.

The chain uses TRBV5-1 and TRBJ1-5; no reliable D call. V was shortened by 4 bases and J by 2 bases, with 10 bases between the two germline ends. Germline V lookup: CDR1 SGHRS, CDR2 YFSETQ. CDR3 length: 14 amino acids. CDR3 sequence reads: CASSPVAGNQPQHF. Written as DNA, the CDR3 is TGCGCCAGCAGCCCCGTTGCGGGCAATCAGCCCCAGCATTTT.

This clonotype occurred a few times. The chain links TRBV11-3 to TRBJ2-1; 7 nucleotides match TRBD1. The CDR3 consists of 15 residues. Germline V gives CDR1 SGHNT, CDR2 YENEEA. V dropped 5 bases and J dropped 6; count of bases not matched to a gene: 10. CDR3 DNA: TGTGCCAGCAGCCGAGCCGGGACAGAACTCAATGAGCAGTTCTTC. Protein: CASSRAGTELNEQFF.

This clonotype was counted between two and nine times. The V gene is TRBV7-2, the J gene TRBJ2-3, with 9 bases identical to TRBD1. Germline V gene data show CDR1 as SGHTA and CDR2 as FQGNSA. The CDR3 contains 15 residues. The V gene end was trimmed by 5 bases and the J gene end by 3 bases; junction bases not matched to a gene: 6. CDR3 nucleotides: TGTGCCAGCAGCCCCGGACAGGGGAAAACAGATACGCAGTATTTT. It is translated as CASSPGQGKTDTQYF.

The J gene is TRBJ2-3, the V gene TRBV6-4; D remains unclear. Germline CDR1 MRHNA, CDR2 SNTAGT. There are 16 residues in the CDR3. The V end was cut by 0 bases, the J end by 2 bases, with 12 bases between. The CDR3 is CASSDSRGNYTDTQYF. CDR3 nucleotide sequence: TGTGCCAGCAGTGACTCGAGAGGAAACTACACAGATACGCAGTATTTT.

This chain connects TRBV10-3 to TRBJ2-7; 7 nucleotides agree with TRBD1. The junction had 8 bases not matched to a gene; V was cut back by 10 bases and J by 2 bases. The CDR3 contains 13 residues. The germline CDR1 and CDR2 sequences are ENHRY and SYGVKD. CDR3 bases: TGTGCCACCAGACAGGGTAGGACCTACGAGCAGTACTTC. Protein: CATRQGRTYEQYF.

This clonotype has more than one count but fewer than ten. The chain combines TRBV27 with TRBJ2-7; 8 bases fit TRBD1. This CDR3 comprises 15 residues. Germline loops: CDR1 MNHEY, CDR2 SMNVEV (reference sequence). J gave up 4 bases and V 0 bases, and 5 bases lay outside the gene matches. CDR3 DNA: TGTGCCAGCAGTTTATCGGGCAGGGGGCGATACGAGCAGTACTTC. This translates into CASSLSGRGRYEQYF.

V usage is TRBV4-2 and J usage is TRBJ2-6, with 10 bases that match TRBD1. Germline V lookup: CDR1 LGHNA, CDR2 YNFKEQ. This CDR3 contains 18 residues. Losses at the gene ends were 0 bases for V and 4 bases for J; bases not matched to a gene: 6. This CDR3 reads CASSQEGTGVSGANVLTF. Written as DNA, the CDR3 is TGTGCCAGCAGCCAAGAAGGGACAGGGGTTTCCGGGGCCAACGTCCTGACTTTC.